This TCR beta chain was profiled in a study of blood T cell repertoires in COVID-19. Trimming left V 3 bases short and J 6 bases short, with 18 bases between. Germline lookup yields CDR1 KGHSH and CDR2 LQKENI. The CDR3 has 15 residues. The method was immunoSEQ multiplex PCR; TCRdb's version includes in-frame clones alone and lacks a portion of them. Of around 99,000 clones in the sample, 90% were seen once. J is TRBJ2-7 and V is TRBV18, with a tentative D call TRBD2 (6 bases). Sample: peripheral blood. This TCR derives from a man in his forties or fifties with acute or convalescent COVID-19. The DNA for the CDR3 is TGTGCCAGCTCACCCGGGGACTTTAGCCGGGGCGAGCAGTACTTC. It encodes CASSPGDFSRGEQYF.